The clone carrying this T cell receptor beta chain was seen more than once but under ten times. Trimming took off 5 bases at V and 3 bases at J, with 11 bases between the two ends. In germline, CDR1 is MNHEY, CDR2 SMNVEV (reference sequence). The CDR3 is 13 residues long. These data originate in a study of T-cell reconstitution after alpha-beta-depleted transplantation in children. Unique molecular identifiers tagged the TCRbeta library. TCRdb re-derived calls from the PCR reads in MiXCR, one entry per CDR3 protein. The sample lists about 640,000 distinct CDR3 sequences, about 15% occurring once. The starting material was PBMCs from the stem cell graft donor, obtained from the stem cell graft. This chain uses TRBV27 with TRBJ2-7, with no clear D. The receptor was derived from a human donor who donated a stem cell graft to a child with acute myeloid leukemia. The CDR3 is CASSPGPLYEQYV. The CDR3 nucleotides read TGTGCCAGCAGTCCGGGTCCCCTCTACGAGCAGTACGTC.